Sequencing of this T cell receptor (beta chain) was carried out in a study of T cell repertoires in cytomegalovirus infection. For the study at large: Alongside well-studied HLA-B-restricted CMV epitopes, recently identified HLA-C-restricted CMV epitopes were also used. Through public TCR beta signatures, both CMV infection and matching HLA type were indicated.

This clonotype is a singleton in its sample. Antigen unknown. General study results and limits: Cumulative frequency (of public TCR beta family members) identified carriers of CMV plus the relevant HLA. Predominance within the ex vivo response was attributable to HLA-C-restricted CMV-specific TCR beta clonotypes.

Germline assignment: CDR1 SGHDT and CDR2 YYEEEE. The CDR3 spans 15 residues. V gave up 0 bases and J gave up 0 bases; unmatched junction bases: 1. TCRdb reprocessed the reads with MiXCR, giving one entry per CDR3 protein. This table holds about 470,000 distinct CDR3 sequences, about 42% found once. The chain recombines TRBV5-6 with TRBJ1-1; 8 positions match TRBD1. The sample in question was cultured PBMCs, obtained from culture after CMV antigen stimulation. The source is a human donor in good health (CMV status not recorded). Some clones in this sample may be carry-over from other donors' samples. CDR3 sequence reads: CASSLGGQVNTEAFF. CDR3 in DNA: TGTGCCAGCAGCTTGGGGGGACAGGTGAACACTGAAGCTTTCTTT. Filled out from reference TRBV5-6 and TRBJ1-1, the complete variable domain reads DAGVTQSPTHLIKTRGQQVTLRCSPKSGHDTVSWYQQALGQGPQFIFQYYEEEERQRGNFPDRFSGHQFPNYSSELNVNALLLGDSALYLCASSLGGQVNTEAFFGQGTRLTVV.